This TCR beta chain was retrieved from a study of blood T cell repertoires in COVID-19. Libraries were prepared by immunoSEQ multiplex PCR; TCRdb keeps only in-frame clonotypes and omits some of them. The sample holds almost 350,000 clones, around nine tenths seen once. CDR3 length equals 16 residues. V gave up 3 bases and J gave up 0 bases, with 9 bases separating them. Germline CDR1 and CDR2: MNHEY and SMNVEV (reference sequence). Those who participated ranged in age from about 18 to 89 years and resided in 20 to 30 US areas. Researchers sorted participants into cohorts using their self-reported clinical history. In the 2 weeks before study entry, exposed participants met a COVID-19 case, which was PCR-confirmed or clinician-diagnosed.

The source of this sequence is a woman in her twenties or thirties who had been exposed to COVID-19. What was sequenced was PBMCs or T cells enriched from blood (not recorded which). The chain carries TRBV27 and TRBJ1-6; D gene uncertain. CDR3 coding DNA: TGTGCCAGCAGTTTCCTAGATCGCTCCTATAATTCACCCCTCCACTTT. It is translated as CASSFLDRSYNSPLHF.